Following are 13 T cell receptor beta chains from one sample sequenced in a study of vaccination and CD4 T cells after COVID-19. The assay that was used to sequence DNA from cultured CD4+ T cells was the Oncomine TCR Beta short-read assay. A single record per CDR3 protein comes from TCRdb applying MiXCR to the PCR reads. Among around 26,000 distinct CDR3 sequences, approximately 67% were seen once, and the ten largest hold 15% to 20%. As to treatment: approximately nine-day PBMC culture with coronavirus spike peptide pools or control peptides (ViraFEST assay). The antigens of these receptors remain unknown. The sequences come from CD4+ T cells from blood, cultured in vitro, collected after SARS-CoV-2 vaccination. These receptors were taken from a human donor who received a COVID-19 vaccine.

This clonotype has only a few counts. The chain is built from TRBV19 and TRBJ1-3; no firm D call. V was pared by 4 bases and J by 1 base, with 11 bases between. The germline CDR1 and CDR2 sequences are LNHDA and SQIVND (reference sequence). CDR3 size: 15 residues. The DNA for the CDR3 is TGTGCCAGTAGTAGCACCCTGGGGTCTGGAAACACCATATATTTT. Protein product: CASSSTLGSGNTIYF.

The chain uses TRBV20-1 and TRBJ1-1, with 7 positions matching TRBD1. This CDR3 region has 15 residues. From germline, CDR1 is DFQATT and CDR2 SNEGSKA (reference sequence). Germline trimming cut 3 bases from V and 0 bases from J; bases unmatched to any gene: 7. This CDR3 is CSARSLDRLNTEAFF. In DNA, the CDR3 is TGCAGTGCTAGGAGTTTGGACAGGTTGAACACTGAAGCTTTCTTT.

The rearrangement joins TRBV30 to TRBJ1-5, with D uncertain. The length of the CDR3 is 15 residues. The germline CDR1 and CDR2 sequences are GTSNPN and SVGIG (reference sequence). The V end lost 4 bases, the J end lost 0 bases, and 13 bases lay between the germline ends. The CDR3 DNA sequence: TGTGCCTGGAAACCCGTTGGTGATAGCAATCAGCCCCAGCATTTT. Translation: CAWKPVGDSNQPQHF.

This rearrangement joins TRBV21-1 to TRBJ1-2; the table assigns TRBD1, which was not confirmed against the DNA. TRBV21-1 represents a pseudogene. CDR3 length equals 12 residues. The CDR3 DNA sequence: TGTGCCAGCAGGGACAGGGACTATGGCTACACCTTC. Protein: CASRDRDYGYTF.

This chain joins TRBV7-2 and TRBJ2-3; TRBD2 might be the D (6 bases). This CDR3 is 15 amino acids long. Germline-derived CDR1 and CDR2 are SGHTA and FQGNSA. The ends were cut back, 0 bases at V and 1 base at J, with 8 bases in the middle. As DNA, the CDR3 is TGTGCCAGCAGCTTAGCGGGGGGTCGCACAGATACGCAGTATTTT. Amino acids: CASSLAGGRTDTQYF. Based on the CDR3 plus reference TRBV7-2 and TRBJ2-3, the full variable domain is GAGVSQSPSNKVTEKGKDVELRCDPISGHTALYWYRQSLGQGLEFLIYFQGNSAPDKSGLPSDRFSAERTGGSVSTLTIQRTQQEDSAVYLCASSLAGGRTDTQYFGPGTRLTVL.

This clonotype was counted only a few times. V is TRBV21-1 and J is TRBJ1-5; the D call in the table, TRBD1, was not verified against the DNA. TRBV21-1 has pseudogene status. The CDR3 runs to 19 residues. CDR3 region: CASSSKPGQGQYSNQPQHF. In DNA, the CDR3 is TGTGCCAGCAGCAGTAAACCGGGACAGGGCCAATATAGCAATCAGCCCCAGCATTTT.

This sequence joins TRBV29-1 and TRBJ2-7; 7 nucleotides line up with TRBD1. The ends lost 4 bases at V and 2 bases at J; junction bases unmatched: 8. The CDR3 has 14 residues. Germline CDR1 reads SQVTM; CDR2 reads ANQGSEA. The CDR3 reads CSVVPWGQTYEQYF. The DNA for the CDR3 is TGCAGCGTTGTCCCCTGGGGACAGACCTACGAGCAGTACTTC.

The chain has TRBV20-1 and TRBJ2-1, with a possible D match to TRBD1 (5 bases). CDR1 is DFQATT, CDR2 SNEGSKA, per germline (reference sequence). CDR3 length: 16 residues. Trimming stripped 0 bases from V and 7 bases from J, with 19 bases between. CDR3 in DNA: TGCAGTGCTAGAGATCGAGGCAGGGAACGTTGGAATGAGCAGTTCTTC. It yields the protein CSARDRGRERWNEQFF.

The chain couples TRBV20-1 to TRBJ1-6, with D possibly being TRBD1 (5 bases). Trimming took 6 bases from V and 9 from J, leaving 18 bases between them. The CDR3 has 14 residues. The germline V gene encodes CDR1 DFQATT and CDR2 SNEGSKA (reference sequence). The CDR3 nucleotides read TGCAGTGCCAGTGACAGCCGCGGGATTTCACCCCTCCACTTT. This codes for CSASDSRGISPLHF.

This chain links TRBV2 with TRBJ1-4; the match to TRBD1 covers 9 bases. This CDR3 comprises 15 residues. From germline, CDR1 is SNHLY and CDR2 FYNNEI. Trimming at V came to 5 bases and at J to 8 bases, leaving 9 bases not matched to a gene. CDR3 residues: CASSITGTGNEKLFF. CDR3 bases: TGTGCCAGCAGTATTACCGGGACAGGGAACGAAAAACTGTTTTTT.

The table lists this clonotype with a few counts. The V call is TRBV21-1, the J call TRBJ2-7; the D segment call TRBD1 is taken from the table without a DNA check. TRBV21-1 is a known pseudogene. This CDR3 has 20 residues. The CDR3 DNA sequence: TGTGCCAGCAGCAAAGCGACCTCTTTCGACTTGGTAGCCCCTCCCTACGAGCAGTACTTC. It codes for CASSKATSFDLVAPPYEQYF.

DNA of the CDR3: TGTGCCAGCAGCTTAGAGAGGATGGCCGGAGAAGAGACCCAGTACTTC. This sequence encodes CASSLERMAGEETQYF. The chain combines TRBV11-2 with TRBJ2-5; D remains ambiguous. The CDR3 length is 16 residues. Germline V gene sequence: CDR1 SGHAT, CDR2 FQNNGV. Trimming removed 0 bases at V and 3 bases at J, with 14 bases between.

The chain recombines TRBV29-1 with TRBJ1-2; TRBD1 agrees at 7 bases. CDR1 is SQVTM, CDR2 ANQGSEA, per germline. The CDR3 totals 18 residues. Losses at the gene ends were 0 bases for V and 6 bases for J; bases not matched to a gene: 19. This chain's CDR3 is CSVEDPRAGTVFGDGYTF. In DNA form, the CDR3 reads TGCAGCGTTGAAGACCCCCGGGCAGGGACAGTTTTTGGCGATGGCTACACCTTC.